One sample yielded the 26 T cell receptor beta chains listed below, sequenced in a study of response to subunit inactivated influenza vaccine. TCRdb passed the RT-PCR reads through MiXCR, listing each CDR3 protein once. The sample has about 500,000 distinct CDR3 sequences; 15% to 20% are singletons. The starting material was CD4+ T cells sorted from PBMCs, obtained about 24 months after vaccination. These receptors were obtained from a man aged 50 to 69 who received an inactivated influenza vaccine.

The CDR3 region has the DNA TGCAGCGTTGGAGGGACGGTGACCTACGAGCAGTACTTC. It translates to CSVGGTVTYEQYF. J is TRBJ2-7 and V is TRBV29-1; possibly TRBD1 or TRBD2 for D (5 bases each). Germline-derived CDR1 and CDR2 are SQVTM and ANQGSEA. The CDR3 is 13 residues long. V was trimmed by 4 bases and J by 2 bases, leaving 12 bases between them.

The V gene is TRBV29-1, the J gene TRBJ2-4; 9 bases align to TRBD1. V lost 7 bases, J lost 0 bases, and 4 bases stayed unmatched. CDR1 and CDR2 from the germline V gene are SQVTM and ANQGSEA. This CDR3 region has 14 residues. The CDR3 is CSAVTGGAKNIQYF. The CDR3 bases are TGCAGCGCCGTGACAGGGGGAGCCAAAAACATTCAGTACTTC.

The V and J genes are TRBV6-2 or TRBV6-3 and TRBJ2-3; D remains ambiguous. Trimming removed 3 bases from V and 6 bases from J, with 19 bases in between. Per germline, CDR1 MNHEY and CDR2 SVGEGT. CDR3 length: 16 amino acids. CDR3 region: CASSYQGGSWADTQYF. The CDR3 nucleotides read TGTGCCAGCAGTTATCAAGGTGGCAGTTGGGCGGATACGCAGTATTTT.

This clonotype has at least ten counts. This chain joins TRBV12-3 or TRBV12-4 and TRBJ2-4; D is uncertain. The CDR3 length is 16 residues. V lost 4 bases, J lost 0 bases, and 13 bases lay in between. CDR3 sequence reads: CASSSRASLAKNIQYF. The CDR3 DNA reads TGTGCCAGCAGTTCCCGGGCCTCCCTAGCCAAAAACATTCAGTACTTC.

Remarks on this clonotype: An end of the junction differs from the germline gene, which may be a read error. The rearrangement joins TRBV27 to TRBJ2-1, with 10 bases lining up with TRBD1. The CDR3 contains 15 residues. Germline V gives CDR1 MNHEY, CDR2 SMNVEV (reference sequence). In DNA form, the CDR3 reads TGTGCCAGCAGCCTGACAGGGGGCTCCTACAATGAGCGGTTCTTC. It specifies CASSLTGGSYNERFF.

The chain employs TRBV20-1 and TRBJ1-6; no clear D. Trimming took 1 base from V and 5 from J, leaving 12 bases between them. The CDR3 sequence is 15 residues long. Germline-derived CDR1 and CDR2 are DFQATT and SNEGSKA (reference sequence). DNA of the CDR3: TGCAGTGCTAGAGTTTGGGCCGGTAATAATTCACCCCTCCACTTT. Translated, it gives CSARVWAGNNSPLHF.

The V and J genes are TRBV3-1 and TRBJ1-4; D gene ambiguous. CDR1 LGHDT and CDR2 YNNKEL come from the germline V gene (reference sequence). CDR3 length equals 12 residues. Trimming cost V 3 bases and J 7 bases, with 6 bases left between them. The CDR3 loop is CASSQGAEKLFF. For the CDR3, the DNA is TGTGCCAGCAGCCAGGGAGCTGAAAAACTGTTTTTT. Together with reference TRBV3-1 and TRBJ1-4, the CDR3 gives the full variable domain: DTAVSQTPKYLVTQMGNDKSIKCEQNLGHDTMYWYKQDSKKFLKIMFSYNNKELIINETVPNRFSPKSPDKAHLNLHINSLELGDSAVYFCASSQGAEKLFFGSGTQLSVL.

The chain links TRBV6-2 or TRBV6-3 to TRBJ1-5; 7 bases map to TRBD1. Germline V gives CDR1 MNHEY, CDR2 SVGEGT. V trimming: 6 bases; J trimming: 7 bases; junction bases outside the gene matches: 6. The CDR3 contains 13 residues. The CDR3 loop is CASRTLGGQPQHF. For the CDR3, the DNA is TGTGCCAGCAGGACCTTAGGGGGCCAGCCCCAGCATTTT.

This clonotype showed up many times. The V and J genes are TRBV10-1 and TRBJ1-2; D not resolved. Trimming stripped 3 bases from V and 2 bases from J, with 10 bases between. Germline CDR1 reads WNHNN; CDR2 reads SYGVQD (reference sequence). This CDR3 has 14 residues. The CDR3 nucleotides are TGCGCCAGCAGTGACACGGGAACGAACTATGGCTACACCTTC. Translating gives CASSDTGTNYGYTF.

V gene TRBV4-1 combines with J gene TRBJ1-3; TRBD1 might be the D (5 bases). The CDR3 loop spans 16 amino acids. Trimming removed 0 bases at V and 0 bases at J, with 9 bases between. Germline-derived CDR1 and CDR2 are MGHRA and YSYEKL. The CDR3 DNA sequence: TGCGCCAGCAGCCAAGAAGGCGGGGCCTCTGGAAACACCATATATTTT. Amino acid sequence: CASSQEGGASGNTIYF.

The chain employs TRBV15 and TRBJ2-7, with TRBD2 as a possible D gene (7 bases). CDR3 length: 17 amino acids. The V gene's germline CDR1 is LNHNV and CDR2 YYDKDF (reference sequence). V lost 0 bases and J 4 bases, leaving 19 bases between the germline ends. Here the CDR3 DNA reads TGTGCCACCAGCAGAGATGGGGGCGGGAGAACCCTTTACGAGCAGTACTTC. Translation: CATSRDGGGRTLYEQYF.

This clonotype was seen more than once but under ten times. A much more abundant neighbour one base away suggests this may be a read error. J is TRBJ2-1 and V is TRBV3-1; D may be TRBD2 (6 bases). The CDR3 totals 18 residues. In germline, CDR1 is LGHDT, CDR2 YNNKEL (reference sequence). In nucleotides, the CDR3 is TGTGCCTGCAGCCAGGACTCCACTAGCTTAAGCTCCTACAATGAGCAGTTCTTC. The encoded protein is CACSQDSTSLSSYNEQFF.

The J gene is TRBJ2-4, the V gene TRBV20-1; D possibly corresponds to TRBD1 (6 bases). This CDR3 is 13 amino acids long. Germline V CDR1 and CDR2: DFQATT, SNEGSKA (reference sequence). The ends were cut back, 6 bases at V and 3 bases at J, with 12 bases in the middle. The CDR3 coding sequence is TGCAGTGCACCTGACAGGCGCAAAAACATTCAGTACTTC. Its protein product is CSAPDRRKNIQYF.

This clonotype was recorded a few times. The chain recombines TRBV3-1 with TRBJ1-1; 7 bases fit TRBD1. The trim removed 1 base at V and 4 bases at J, leaving 9 bases unmatched. Germline CDR1 is LGHDT and CDR2 is YNNKEL (reference sequence). CDR3 size: 16 residues. The CDR3 nucleotides are TGTGCCAGCAGCCAAGCAACAGGGGCTTTGAGCACTGAAGCTTTCTTT. It translates to CASSQATGALSTEAFF.

The rearrangement joins TRBV10-3 to TRBJ2-3, with D possibly being TRBD2 (5 bases). The V end lost 6 bases, the J end lost 1 base, and 17 bases lay between the germline ends. This CDR3 has 16 residues. Germline CDR1 and CDR2: ENHRY and SYGVKD. CDR3 in amino acids: CAIRQASGRGTDTQYF. CDR3 coding DNA: TGTGCCATCAGACAAGCCTCGGGGAGAGGCACAGATACGCAGTATTTT.

The chain recombines TRBV5-3 with TRBJ2-2; 13 nucleotides agree with TRBD2. TRBV5-3 is noted as an ORF with a role that remains uncertain. The CDR3 totals 16 residues. V was clipped by 4 bases and J by 3 bases; unmatched bases: 3. CDR3 coding DNA: TGTGCCAGAAGCGGGGGACTAGCGGGACACACCGGGGAGCTGTTTTTT. This codes for CARSGGLAGHTGELFF.

Only a few counts were recorded for this clonotype. V is TRBV11-2 and J is TRBJ2-3, with D tentatively TRBD1 or TRBD2 (5 bases each). The germline V and J ends were trimmed by 1 base and 9 bases, with 14 bases remaining between them. Germline V lookup: CDR1 SGHAT, CDR2 FQNNGV. This CDR3 is built from 14 residues. CDR3 loop: CASSLGRGRGTQYF. For the CDR3, the DNA is TGTGCCAGCAGCTTAGGTCGGGGCCGTGGCACGCAGTATTTT.

J is TRBJ2-5 and V is TRBV18; the match to TRBD2 covers 7 bases. This CDR3 region has 15 residues. CDR1 is KGHSH and CDR2 is LQKENI in the germline V gene. J was trimmed by 1 base and V by 2 bases; bases with no gene match: 4. The CDR3 sequence is CASSPYLAAQETQYF. DNA for the CDR3: TGTGCCAGCTCACCATACCTAGCGGCCCAAGAGACCCAGTACTTC.

The chain carries TRBV7-2 and TRBJ2-7; a possible D gene is TRBD2 (6 bases). V dropped 3 bases and J dropped 6 bases, with 15 bases sitting between them. CDR1 and CDR2 from the germline V gene are SGHTA and FQGNSA. The CDR3 is 14 residues long. In DNA form, the CDR3 reads TGTGCCAGCAGCTTCCAGTCGGGAGATTCCGAGCAGTACTTC. This sequence encodes CASSFQSGDSEQYF.

In its sample, this clonotype was seen a few times. The gene calls are TRBV7-8 and TRBJ2-1; 7 positions match TRBD1. J gave up 7 bases and V 2 bases, and 5 bases lay outside the gene matches. Germline V gene data show CDR1 as SGHVS and CDR2 as FQNEAQ. The CDR3 covers 14 residues. CDR3 residues: CASSLLRGRNEQFF. For the CDR3, the DNA is TGTGCCAGCAGCTTATTAAGGGGGCGGAATGAGCAGTTCTTC.

This clonotype was seen only a few times. The chain uses TRBV12-3 or TRBV12-4 and TRBJ1-3; 7 nucleotides match TRBD1. Unmatched junction bases numbered 4, after V lost 7 bases and J lost 4 bases. The CDR3 spans 13 residues. CDR3 residues: CASTTGAGNTIYF. The CDR3, as DNA: TGTGCCAGCACTACAGGGGCAGGAAACACCATATATTTT.

The chain combines TRBV7-9 with TRBJ2-5; D is ambiguous. Germline CDR1 and CDR2: SEHNR and FQNEAQ (reference sequence). The CDR3 has 14 residues. The V and J ends lost 1 base and 4 bases respectively, with 10 bases between them. The CDR3 region has the DNA TGTGCCAGCAGCTTAGTACCGGCCCGAGAGACCCAGTACTTC. Its translation is CASSLVPARETQYF.

This clonotype was observed many times. V is TRBV28 and J is TRBJ2-1; D not resolved. CDR1 MDHEN and CDR2 SYDVKM come from the germline V gene. CDR3 size: 14 residues. V was shortened by 5 bases and J by 2 bases, with 10 bases between the two germline ends. The CDR3 coding sequence is TGTGCCAGCAGTCCCCGGGCAGCCTACAATGAGCAGTTCTTC. Translated: CASSPRAAYNEQFF.

The V gene is TRBV24-1, the J gene TRBJ2-3; D may be TRBD1 (6 bases). Deletions cut 5 bases from V and 4 bases from J, with 15 bases between. CDR3 size: 15 residues. Germline loops: CDR1 KGHDR, CDR2 SFDVKD. Here the CDR3 reads CATSVGRGFPDTQYF. The CDR3 bases are TGTGCCACCAGTGTTGGCAGGGGATTTCCAGATACGCAGTATTTT.

This clonotype appeared many times. An end of the junction differs from the germline gene, which may be a read error. The chain carries TRBV2 and TRBJ2-7; TRBD1 aligns across 7 bases. The length of the CDR3 is 13 residues. Germline V CDR1 and CDR2: SNHLY, FYNNEI. CDR3 in amino acids: CASSVTGSYEQYF. Here the CDR3 DNA reads TGCGCCAGCAGCGTGACAGGGTCCTACGAGCAGTACTTC. Based on the CDR3 plus reference TRBV2 and TRBJ2-7, the full variable domain is EPEVTQTPSHQVTQMGQEVILRCVPISNHLYFYWYRQILGQKVEFLVSFYNNEISEKSEIFDDQFSVERPDGSNFTLKIRSTKLEDSAMYFCASSVTGSYEQYFGPGTRLTVT.

The rearrangement joins TRBV9 to TRBJ1-3; D ambiguous. The CDR3 spans 15 residues. Germline values: CDR1 SGDLS, CDR2 YYNGEE. V lost 0 bases to trimming and J lost 0 bases, with 7 bases between them. For the CDR3, the DNA is TGTGCCAGCAGCGTAGGGTTTGGCTCTGGAAACACCATATATTTT. This sequence encodes CASSVGFGSGNTIYF.